One sample yielded the 11 T cell receptor beta chains listed below, sequenced in a study of T-cell reconstitution after alpha-beta-depleted transplantation in children. Unique molecular identifiers featured in how the TCRbeta library was prepared. Each CDR3 protein gets one entry after TCRdb re-called the PCR reads with MiXCR. The data hold approximately 980,000 distinct CDR3 sequences, with 25% to 35% observed a single time. The material sequenced was PBMCs, mostly from graft donor cells, taken 360 days after TCRalphabeta/CD19-depleted stem cell transplant. The receptors were gathered from a boy under two years old who had a stem cell transplant for SCID, so the T cells may come from the graft donor.

Only a few counts were recorded for this clonotype. This rearrangement joins TRBV2 to TRBJ1-1; D is unclear. Germline values: CDR1 SNHLY, CDR2 FYNNEI. This CDR3 has 14 residues. V lost 8 bases and J 0 bases, leaving 13 bases between the germline ends. The CDR3 spells CASPYTTLNTEAFF. In DNA, the CDR3 is TGTGCCAGCCCTTATACGACACTGAACACTGAAGCTTTCTTT.

V and J are TRBV14 and TRBJ2-5; 9 bases map to TRBD1. The CDR3 runs 15 residues. The germline CDR1 and CDR2 sequences are SGHDN and FVKESK. V lost 4 bases and J lost 3; bases outside the gene matches: 6. The CDR3 coding sequence is TGTGCCAGCAGCCGAGGGACAGGGTGGGAAGAGACCCAGTACTTC. It translates to CASSRGTGWEETQYF. The whole variable domain, filled in from reference TRBV14 and TRBJ2-5, reads EAGVTQFPSHSVIEKGQTVTLRCDPISGHDNLYWYRRVMGKEIKFLLHFVKESKQDESGMPNNRFLAERTGGTYSTLKVQPAELEDSGVYFCASSRGTGWEETQYFGPGTRLLVL.

This clonotype was counted at least ten times. The J gene is TRBJ1-1, the V gene TRBV5-1; D not resolved. There are 16 residues in the CDR3. Germline V CDR1 and CDR2: SGHRS, YFSETQ. Trimming cost V 0 bases and J 1 base, with 13 bases left between them. DNA of the CDR3: TGCGCCAGCAGCTTGGCCGTCAGTCGGCGGAACACTGAAGCTTTCTTT. Translation gives CASSLAVSRRNTEAFF.

The chain links TRBV25-1 to TRBJ1-1; possibly TRBD1 for D (5 bases). V was trimmed by 7 bases and J by 6 bases, leaving 15 bases between them. CDR1 MGHDK and CDR2 SYGVNS come from the germline V gene. This CDR3 has 13 amino acids. CDR3 sequence: CASTVQGLAEAFF. The CDR3 DNA sequence: TGTGCCAGCACAGTGCAGGGTCTCGCTGAAGCTTTCTTT.

This chain connects TRBV5-1 to TRBJ2-1, with 13 bases aligning to TRBD2. From germline, CDR1 is SGHRS and CDR2 YFSETQ. The CDR3 extends over 18 amino acids. Trimming removed 3 bases from V and 10 bases from J; junction bases left unmatched: 16. CDR3 sequence: CASSSGTSGARYGVEQFF. In nucleotides, the CDR3 is TGCGCCAGCAGCTCCGGGACTAGCGGGGCCCGTTACGGTGTGGAGCAGTTCTTC.

The sample holds many counts of this clonotype. This sequence joins TRBV12-3 or TRBV12-4 and TRBJ2-5; the D is unclear. This CDR3 has 12 residues. With 5 bases removed from V and 5 bases from J, the gap between germline ends came to 9 bases. DNA of the CDR3: TGTGCCAGCAGTCTACTTTGGGAGACCCAGTACTTC. It encodes CASSLLWETQYF.

The V gene is TRBV2, the J gene TRBJ1-3; tentative D call: TRBD1 (5 bases). Germline loops: CDR1 SNHLY, CDR2 FYNNEI. V lost 5 bases, J lost 0 bases, and 11 bases lay in between. The CDR3 totals 15 residues. DNA for the CDR3: TGTGCCAGCAGTTCCCAGGGAGTCTCTGGAAACACCATATATTTT. Amino acids: CASSSQGVSGNTIYF.

This clonotype has only a few counts. This rearrangement joins TRBV5-1 to TRBJ1-1; D is possibly TRBD1 (5 bases). CDR3 length: 16 amino acids. Trimming stripped 2 bases from V and 1 base from J, with 15 bases between. Germline loops: CDR1 SGHRS, CDR2 YFSETQ. CDR3 amino acids: CASSFSGPQGNTEAFF. The CDR3 nucleotides read TGCGCCAGCAGCTTTTCCGGTCCCCAGGGGAACACTGAAGCTTTCTTT. Combining the CDR3 with reference TRBV5-1 and TRBJ1-1 gives the whole variable domain KAGVTQTPRYLIKTRGQQVTLSCSPISGHRSVSWYQQTPGQGLQFLFEYFSETQRNKGNFPGRFSGRQFSNSRSEMNVSTLELGDSALYLCASSFSGPQGNTEAFFGQGTRLTVV.

The V gene is TRBV7-9, the J gene TRBJ2-5; a possible D gene is TRBD1 (5 bases). Looked up from germline, CDR1 is SEHNR and CDR2 is FQNEAQ (reference sequence). The CDR3 is 13 residues long. V lost 10 bases to trimming and J lost 5 bases, with 17 bases between them. The CDR3 sequence is CATAKGNRETQYF. The DNA of the CDR3 is TGTGCCACCGCGAAAGGGAACAGGGAGACCCAGTACTTC. The full variable domain, rest sourced from reference TRBV7-9 and TRBJ2-5, is DTGVSQNPRHKITKRGQNVTFRCDPISEHNRLYWYRQTLGQGPEFLTYFQNEAQLEKSRLLSDRFSAERPKGSFSTLEIQRTEQGDSAMYLCATAKGNRETQYFGPGTRLLVL.

This rearrangement joins TRBV6-1 to TRBJ2-7; D is ambiguous. CDR3 length equals 15 residues. Trimming pared 6 bases from V and 0 bases from J, leaving 15 bases between. In germline, CDR1 is MNHNS, CDR2 SASEGT. In DNA form, the CDR3 reads TGTGCCAGCAGCCGGACGGCCTGGGGCTCCTACGAGCAGTACTTC. It specifies CASSRTAWGSYEQYF.

This clonotype was found many times. The rearrangement joins TRBV7-9 to TRBJ2-1, with D possibly being TRBD1 (6 bases). This CDR3 spans 13 amino acids. Per the germline V gene, CDR1 is SEHNR and CDR2 is FQNEAQ (reference sequence). The V gene lost 5 bases and the J gene lost 13 bases, with 18 bases spanning the gap. CDR3 protein: CASSEYTGTIQFF. CDR3 in DNA: TGTGCCAGCAGCGAGTATACAGGGACGATCCAGTTCTTC.